This T cell receptor (beta chain) was identified during a study of cytomegalovirus exposure and HLA in healthy donors. Study observations and caveats: Excluded were some V segments that proved indistinguishable, including TRBV6-2 and TRBV6-3. After further analysis at a later stage, 16,951 TCR beta sequences were associated with HLA alleles at 0.05 false discovery rate. When analyzed later, the rates of TCR association showed variation by HLA locus, with DRB1 the most and HLA-C the fewest.

This cohort consisted of healthy bone marrow donors. PCR involved 60 Vbeta and 13 Jbeta primers. Libraries were prepared by immunoSEQ multiplex PCR; TCRdb keeps only in-frame clonotypes and omits some of them. The table has about 120,000 clones, about 76% seen once. Trimming took off 5 bases at V and 5 bases at J, with 10 bases between the two ends. CDR1 is MDHEN, CDR2 SYDVKM, per germline. This CDR3 is 12 amino acids long. A word on this clone: Its antigen is currently unknown.

The chain links TRBV28 to TRBJ2-7, with a tentative D call TRBD2 (6 bases). The sample taken for sequencing was PBMCs. The sequence came from a woman aged 25-40 years in good health and CMV-seronegative. The CDR3, as DNA: TGTGCCAGCAGTCCGGGACTCGACGAGCAGTACTTC. It translates to CASSPGLDEQYF.